This T cell receptor (beta chain) was sequenced for a study of T cell clonotyping in hematopoietic cell transplantation (dated by TCRdb to the early 2020s). General notes on the study: In the study, around 130 blood samples were gathered from some 32 consecutive transplant recipients and their related donors. Patients were recruited between September 2015 and 2017 and followed until late 2020 or death. What the research found in general, with its limitations: Inverse Simpson Index values from donors and from recipients before transplant predicted broader TCR repertoire diversity after transplant. Recipient repertoires showed only a small fraction of overlap with donor repertoires, and over 97% appeared de novo at the given depth. The sample size was limited and the cells went unsorted, which meant the CD4 and CD8 repertoire contributions could not be told apart. After transplant, TCR diversity in recipients dropped, and pathologically expanded clonotypes increased progressively from day 30 to day 180.

In its sample, this clone was seen once. It lacks a known antigen. Base qualities are not recorded, but no much larger clone differs from it by a single base. At the junction V is shortened by 3 bases and J by 7 bases, with 21 bases in between. The CDR3 sequence holds 16 residues, the cysteine and phenylalanine included. The DNA shown is the 48-base CDR3, in frame from base 1. The germline V gene (reference sequence) yields LNHDA for CDR1 and SQIVND for CDR2. The immunoSEQ assay, a bias-controlled multiplex PCR using V- and J-specific primers, was used to amplify TCR beta CDR3 regions from genomic DNA. In a second PCR step, the CDR3 amplicons were tagged with a proprietary barcode plus Illumina adapter sequences. An Illumina MiSeq instrument was used to sequence the CDR3 libraries. In the original analysis: Export and quality control were done with immunoSEQ Analyzer 3.0, while downstream analyses used R Bioconductor and Immunarch. Only productive rearrangements in the normalized downsampled data set went into calculating the repertoire metrics. Pathologically expanded clonotypes were defined as those larger than 5 templates in the normalized cohort. The Inverse Simpson Index was used to measure repertoire diversity. CMV-specificity analyses were carried out on the non-normalized data set to capture all clonotypes. TCRdb holds this immuneACCESS table with in-frame rearrangements only. Some clones are missing; in checked studies, unresolved V genes explain under half, and the rest has no known cause. V and J calls and clone size come straight from that table; D and trimming were deduced from the DNA. The sample profile shows roughly 16,000 clones; roughly 88% of them were found once. The top ten clones comprise approximately 4.3% of the sample.

For TCR beta sequencing, blood samples came from the related transplant donors. Nuclei Lysis Solution was used to extract genomic DNA from fresh or cryopreserved unfractionated peripheral blood mononuclear cells. The rearrangement combines TRBV19 with TRBJ1-2; the D gene cannot be named for sure. Sequencing was done on a sample of peripheral blood mononuclear cells. This receptor was identified in a woman aged 40 to 50 in good health. Some clones in this sample may be carry-over from other donors' samples. The CDR3 protein: CASSIGGQFPRSGYTF. The DNA sequence follows: TGTGCCAGTAGTATCGGAGGGCAGTTTCCTCGGAGTGGCTACACCTTC. The variable domain in full, with residues beyond the CDR3 obtained from the reference TRBV19 and TRBJ1-2 genes, is DGGITQSPKYLFRKEGQNVTLSCEQNLNHDAMYWYRQDPGQGLRLIYYSQIVNDFQKGDIAEGYSVSREKKESFPLTVTSAQKNPTAFYLCASSIGGQFPRSGYTFGSGTRLTVV.